The T cell receptor (beta chain) described here comes from a study of cytomegalovirus exposure and HLA in healthy donors. Study-level results: Prior analysis indicated that the majority of TCR beta V segments exhibited productivity approximately 87% or approximately 30% of the time. The classifier reportedly diagnosed cytomegalovirus status with high specificity and sensitivity.

PCR employed 60 Vbeta and 13 Jbeta primers. Method: immunoSEQ multiplex PCR; TCRdb's copy keeps in-frame clones and lacks some. The data contain about 190,000 clones, 70% to 90% of them seen just once; the ten biggest clones take up 2.1%. V was shortened by 1 base and J by 0 bases, with 9 bases between the two germline ends. CDR1 is MGHRA, CDR2 YSYEKL, per germline. The CDR3 is made up of 15 amino acids. About this clone: The antigen remains unidentified.

V gene TRBV4-1 combines with J gene TRBJ1-1; no reliable D call. The sequenced sample consisted of PBMCs. This clonotype was sampled from a woman aged 18 to 35 in good health and CMV-seropositive. The CDR3 DNA reads as TGCGCCAGCAGCCAAGGTCGGGGTATGAACACTGAAGCTTTCTTT. Its translation: CASSQGRGMNTEAFF.